Given below is one TCR beta chain in context. The CDR3 is made up of 14 amino acids. CDR1 and CDR2 (germline): MNHEY, SVGAGI. With V trimmed by 6 bases and J by 2 bases, 7 bases remained unmatched. The sample originates from a study of cytomegalovirus exposure and HLA in healthy donors. The primer mix had 60 Vbeta and 13 Jbeta primers. Sequenced by immunoSEQ multiplex PCR; TCRdb stores in-frame clones only, minus some. There are 170,000 or so clones in the sample; over 65% occur only once, and about 1.4% lies in the top ten. What was sequenced was PBMCs. This TCR came from a woman aged 25 to 39 in good health and CMV-seropositive. This chain connects TRBV6-5 to TRBJ2-7, with 7 bases lining up with TRBD1. The CDR3 nucleotides are TGTGCCAGCAGCCGGGGACAGACCACCTACGAGCAGTACTTC. Its protein is CASSRGQTTYEQYF.